This passage covers 3 T cell receptor beta chains from one sample sequenced in a study of Graves' ophthalmopathy and Graves' hyperthyroidism. Using RNA transcripts, the TCR beta CDR3 regions were amplified. Investigators did first-round RT-PCR with HTBI primers, then second-round multiplex PCR. TCRdb reprocessed the multiplex PCR reads via MiXCR and lists one record per CDR3 protein. Among 150,000 to 200,000 distinct CDR3 sequences listed, approximately 40% were seen once. Sequenced: peripheral blood. Receptors were obtained from a man aged 30 to 39 with Graves' ophthalmopathy.

This clonotype showed up many times. The chain is built from TRBV4-3 and TRBJ2-7; a weak D match, TRBD2 (7 bases). Germline V CDR1 and CDR2: LGHNA, YSLEER. The germline V and J ends were trimmed by 1 base and 2 bases, with 12 bases remaining between them. This CDR3 comprises 15 residues. The CDR3 DNA is TGCGCCAGCAGCCAAGGGCTAGGGGGGGCCTACGAGCAGTACTTC. It is translated as CASSQGLGGAYEQYF.

This clonotype came up many times. The chain combines TRBV28 with TRBJ1-5, with TRBD1 as a possible D gene (5 bases). The CDR3 runs to 17 residues. Germline V gene lookup returns CDR1 MDHEN and CDR2 SYDVKM. V gave up 6 bases and J gave up 4 bases, with 22 bases separating them. The CDR3 DNA follows: TGTGCCAGCAGATTCCTCGGGGGACGCCGAAGGAATCAGCCCCAGCATTTT. Protein product: CASRFLGGRRRNQPQHF.

In this sample, this clonotype turned up many times. In nucleotides, the CDR3 is TGCGCCAGCAGCACCGACGGAGCTAACTATGGCTACACCTTC. It specifies CASSTDGANYGYTF. V usage is TRBV5-1 and J usage is TRBJ1-2; D call uncertain. There are 14 residues in the CDR3. Germline CDR1 reads SGHRS; CDR2 reads YFSETQ. Between the trimmed V and J ends, which lost 4 bases and 0 bases, there was a span of 10 bases.